Included here is one TCR beta chain sequence, with context. The table came from immunoSEQ multiplex PCR; TCRdb's copy has only in-frame clones and leaves some out. The sample has around 110,000 clones; 93% are singletons. The entry originates in a study of OX40 agonist ivuxolimab in advanced cancers. As for the study in general: Therapy given before enrollment (anti-PD-1, anti-PD-L1 or anti-CTLA-4) was allowed, and 40% to 50% had some.

Germline CDR1 is GTSNPN and CDR2 is SVGIG (reference sequence). The CDR3 loop spans 13 amino acids. The V gene end was trimmed by 2 bases and the J gene end by 6 bases; junction bases not matched to a gene: 6. This receptor was identified in an adult with an advanced solid tumor such as melanoma, head and neck, liver or kidney cancer. The input for sequencing was CD4+ or CD8+ T cells sorted from blood, taken in a trial of the OX40 agonist ivuxolimab. The rearrangement uses TRBV30 and TRBJ2-7; 8 nucleotides align to TRBD1. DNA of the CDR3: TGTGCCTGGAGTACACAGGGGGTAGGCGAGCAGTACTTC. It specifies CAWSTQGVGEQYF.